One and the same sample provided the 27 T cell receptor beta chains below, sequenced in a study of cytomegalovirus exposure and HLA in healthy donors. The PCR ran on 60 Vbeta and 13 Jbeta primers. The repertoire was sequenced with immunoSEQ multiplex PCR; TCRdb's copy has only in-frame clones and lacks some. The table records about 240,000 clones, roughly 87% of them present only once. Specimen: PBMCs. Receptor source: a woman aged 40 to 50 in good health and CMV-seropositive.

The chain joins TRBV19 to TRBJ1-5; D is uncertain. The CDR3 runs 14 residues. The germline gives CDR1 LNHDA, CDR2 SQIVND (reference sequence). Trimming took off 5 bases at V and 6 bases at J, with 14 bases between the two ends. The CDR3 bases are TGTGCCAGTAGTTTCGGGAGGGTGGGTCAGCCCCAGCATTTT. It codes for CASSFGRVGQPQHF.

The CDR3 spells CASSQVRGSGNTIYF. The CDR3 DNA follows: TGTGCCAGCAGCCAAGTGCGCGGCTCTGGAAACACCATATATTTT. The chain joins TRBV14 to TRBJ1-3; D is unresolved. V was clipped by 1 base and J by 0 bases, with 7 bases between them. Germline V gene sequence: CDR1 SGHDN, CDR2 FVKESK. The CDR3 spans 15 residues. Using reference TRBV14 and TRBJ1-3 for the parts outside the CDR3, the full variable domain is EAGVTQFPSHSVIEKGQTVTLRCDPISGHDNLYWYRRVMGKEIKFLLHFVKESKQDESGMPNNRFLAERTGGTYSTLKVQPAELEDSGVYFCASSQVRGSGNTIYFGEGSWLTVV.

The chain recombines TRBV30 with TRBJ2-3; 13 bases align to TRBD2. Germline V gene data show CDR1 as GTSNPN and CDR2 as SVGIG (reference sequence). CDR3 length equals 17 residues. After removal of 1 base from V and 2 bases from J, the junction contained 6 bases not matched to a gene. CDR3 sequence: CAWSGLAGGRSTDTQYF. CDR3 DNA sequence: TGTGCCTGGAGTGGACTAGCGGGGGGCCGTTCCACAGATACGCAGTATTTT.

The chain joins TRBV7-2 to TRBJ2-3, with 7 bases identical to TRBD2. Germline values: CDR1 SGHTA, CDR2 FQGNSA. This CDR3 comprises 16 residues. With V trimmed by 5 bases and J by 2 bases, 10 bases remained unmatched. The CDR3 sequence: CASSVRGGSPTDTQYF. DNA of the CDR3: TGTGCCAGCAGCGTTAGGGGCGGGAGCCCCACAGATACGCAGTATTTT.

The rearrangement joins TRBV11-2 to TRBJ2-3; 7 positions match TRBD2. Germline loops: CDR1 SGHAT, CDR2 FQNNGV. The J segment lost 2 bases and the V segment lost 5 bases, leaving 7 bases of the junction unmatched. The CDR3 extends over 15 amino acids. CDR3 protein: CASSQRGPNTDTQYF. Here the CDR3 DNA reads TGTGCCAGCAGCCAGCGGGGACCCAACACAGATACGCAGTATTTT.

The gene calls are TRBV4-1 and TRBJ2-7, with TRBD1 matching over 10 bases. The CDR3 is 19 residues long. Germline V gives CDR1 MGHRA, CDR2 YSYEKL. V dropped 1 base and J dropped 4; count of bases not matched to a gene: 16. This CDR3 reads CASSQGGDRGLGLHYEQYF. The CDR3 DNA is TGCGCCAGCAGCCAAGGGGGAGACAGGGGGCTTGGGTTACATTACGAGCAGTACTTC.

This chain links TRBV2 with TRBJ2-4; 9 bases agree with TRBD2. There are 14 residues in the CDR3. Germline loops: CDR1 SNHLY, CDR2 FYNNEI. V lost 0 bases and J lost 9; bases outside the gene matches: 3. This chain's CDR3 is CASSEARAGGIQYF. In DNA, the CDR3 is TGTGCCAGCAGTGAAGCGCGAGCGGGGGGCATTCAGTACTTC.

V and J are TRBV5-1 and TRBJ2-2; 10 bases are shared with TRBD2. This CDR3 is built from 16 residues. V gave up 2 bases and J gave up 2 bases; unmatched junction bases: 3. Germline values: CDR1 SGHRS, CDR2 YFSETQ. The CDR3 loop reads CASSLGLAANTGELFF. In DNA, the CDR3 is TGCGCCAGCAGCTTAGGACTAGCGGCAAACACCGGGGAGCTGTTTTTT. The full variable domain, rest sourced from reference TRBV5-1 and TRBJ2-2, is KAGVTQTPRYLIKTRGQQVTLSCSPISGHRSVSWYQQTPGQGLQFLFEYFSETQRNKGNFPGRFSGRQFSNSRSEMNVSTLELGDSALYLCASSLGLAANTGELFFGEGSRLTVL.

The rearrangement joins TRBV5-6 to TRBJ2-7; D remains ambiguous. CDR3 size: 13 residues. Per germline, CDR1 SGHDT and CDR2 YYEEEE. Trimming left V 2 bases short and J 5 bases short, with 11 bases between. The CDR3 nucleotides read TGTGCCAGCAGCTTTCTGATCCGCGACGAGCAGTACTTC. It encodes CASSFLIRDEQYF.

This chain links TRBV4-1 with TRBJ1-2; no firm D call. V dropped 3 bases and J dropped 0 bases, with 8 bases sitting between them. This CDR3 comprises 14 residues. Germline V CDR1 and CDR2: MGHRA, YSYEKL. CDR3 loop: CASSQVGANYGYTF. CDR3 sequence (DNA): TGCGCCAGCAGCCAGGTGGGCGCTAACTATGGCTACACCTTC.

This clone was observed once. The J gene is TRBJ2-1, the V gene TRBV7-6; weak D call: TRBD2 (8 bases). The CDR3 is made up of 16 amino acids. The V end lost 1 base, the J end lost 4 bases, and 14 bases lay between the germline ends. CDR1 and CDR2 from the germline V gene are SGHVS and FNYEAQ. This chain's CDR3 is CASSLGSGTAYNEQFF. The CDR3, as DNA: TGTGCCAGCAGCTTAGGTAGCGGGACAGCTTACAATGAGCAGTTCTTC.

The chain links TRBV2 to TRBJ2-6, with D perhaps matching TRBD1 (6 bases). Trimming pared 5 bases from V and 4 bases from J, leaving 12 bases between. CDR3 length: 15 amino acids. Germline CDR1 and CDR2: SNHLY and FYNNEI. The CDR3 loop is CASSFQGTGANVLTF. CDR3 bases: TGTGCCAGCAGTTTCCAGGGGACCGGGGCCAACGTCCTGACTTTC.

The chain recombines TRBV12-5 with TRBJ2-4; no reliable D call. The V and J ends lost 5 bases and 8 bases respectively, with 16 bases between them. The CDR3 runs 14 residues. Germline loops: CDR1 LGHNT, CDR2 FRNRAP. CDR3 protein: CASGPSRGWDIQYF. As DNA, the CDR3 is TGTGCTAGTGGTCCCTCTAGAGGATGGGACATTCAGTACTTC.

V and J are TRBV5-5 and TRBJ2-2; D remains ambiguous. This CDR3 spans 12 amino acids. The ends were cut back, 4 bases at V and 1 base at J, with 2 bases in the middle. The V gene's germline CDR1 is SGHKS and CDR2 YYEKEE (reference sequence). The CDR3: CASSQNTGELFF. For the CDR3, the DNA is TGTGCCAGCAGCCAGAACACCGGGGAGCTGTTTTTT. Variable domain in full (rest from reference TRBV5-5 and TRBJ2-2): DAGVTQSPTHLIKTRGQQVTLRCSPISGHKSVSWYQQVLGQGPQFIFQYYEKEERGRGNFPDRFSARQFPNYSSELNVNALLLGDSALYLCASSQNTGELFFGEGSRLTVL.

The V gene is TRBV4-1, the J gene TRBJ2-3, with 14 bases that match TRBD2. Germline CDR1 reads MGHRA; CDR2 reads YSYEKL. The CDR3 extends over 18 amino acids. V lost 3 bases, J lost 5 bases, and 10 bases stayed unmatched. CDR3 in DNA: TGCGCCAGCAGCCAGTTGGGACTAGCGGGAGCGAGTAAAGATACGCAGTATTTT. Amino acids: CASSQLGLAGASKDTQYF.

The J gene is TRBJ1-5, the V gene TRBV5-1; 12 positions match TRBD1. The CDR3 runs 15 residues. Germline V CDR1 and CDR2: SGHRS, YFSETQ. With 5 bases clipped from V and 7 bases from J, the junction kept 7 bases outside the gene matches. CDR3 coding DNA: TGCGCCAGCAGTTCGGGACAGGGGGCCAACCAGCCCCAGCATTTT. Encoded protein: CASSSGQGANQPQHF.

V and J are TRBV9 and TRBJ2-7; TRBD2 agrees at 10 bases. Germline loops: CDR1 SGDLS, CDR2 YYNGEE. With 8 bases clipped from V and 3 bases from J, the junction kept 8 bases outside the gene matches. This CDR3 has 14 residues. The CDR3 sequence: CARGAGGANYEQYF. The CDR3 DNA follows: TGTGCCAGGGGAGCGGGAGGGGCGAACTACGAGCAGTACTTC. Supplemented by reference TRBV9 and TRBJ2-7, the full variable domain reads DSGVTQTPKHLITATGQRVTLRCSPRSGDLSVYWYQQSLDQGLQFLIQYYNGEERAKGNILERFSAQQFPDLHSELNLSSLELGDSALYFCARGAGGANYEQYFGPGTRLTVT.

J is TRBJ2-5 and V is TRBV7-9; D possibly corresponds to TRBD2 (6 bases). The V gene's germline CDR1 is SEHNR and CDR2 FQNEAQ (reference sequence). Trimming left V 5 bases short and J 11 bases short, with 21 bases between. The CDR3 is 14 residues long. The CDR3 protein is CASSGAVASGEQYF. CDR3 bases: TGTGCCAGCAGCGGGGCGGTGGCTTCGGGGGAGCAGTACTTC.

CDR3 in amino acids: CASSLGLGGGNEKLFF. CDR3 DNA: TGTGCCAGCAGCTTAGGGCTCGGCGGAGGGAATGAAAAACTGTTTTTT. J is TRBJ1-4 and V is TRBV11-3; D gene unclear. Germline V gene lookup returns CDR1 SGHNT and CDR2 YENEEA. CDR3 size: 16 residues. V was cut by 1 base and J by 5 bases, with 14 bases left in between. Supplemented by reference TRBV11-3 and TRBJ1-4, the full variable domain reads EAGVVQSPRYKIIEKKQPVAFWCNPISGHNTLYWYLQNLGQGPELLIRYENEEAVDDSQLPKDRFSAERLKGVDSTLKIQPAELGDSAVYLCASSLGLGGGNEKLFFGSGTQLSVL.

The CDR3 nucleotides read TGTGCCAGCAGTCTCCGGGACAGGGGCGGGTATGGCTACACCTTC. It codes for CASSLRDRGGYGYTF. The V and J genes are TRBV27 and TRBJ1-2, with 10 bases fitting TRBD1. The CDR3 runs to 15 residues. Trimming cost V 5 bases and J 5 bases; bases outside gene matches: 8. In germline, CDR1 is MNHEY, CDR2 SMNVEV (reference sequence).

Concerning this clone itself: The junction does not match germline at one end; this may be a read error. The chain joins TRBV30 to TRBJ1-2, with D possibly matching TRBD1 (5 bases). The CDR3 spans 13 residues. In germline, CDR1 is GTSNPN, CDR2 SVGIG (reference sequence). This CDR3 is CAWSVWGEGGYIF. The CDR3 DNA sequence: TGTGCCTGGAGTGTTTGGGGGGAAGGAGGCTACATCTTC.

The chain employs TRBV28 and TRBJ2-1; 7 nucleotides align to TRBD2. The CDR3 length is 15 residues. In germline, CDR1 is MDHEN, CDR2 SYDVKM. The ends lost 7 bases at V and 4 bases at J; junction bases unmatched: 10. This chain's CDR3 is CASTLPGGIYNEQFF. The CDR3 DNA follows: TGTGCCAGCACTCTACCCGGGGGGATTTACAATGAGCAGTTCTTC.

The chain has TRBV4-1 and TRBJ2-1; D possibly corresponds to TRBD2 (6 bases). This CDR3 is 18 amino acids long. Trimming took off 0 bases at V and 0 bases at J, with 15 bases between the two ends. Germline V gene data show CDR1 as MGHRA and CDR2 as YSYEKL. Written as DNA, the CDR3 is TGCGCCAGCAGCCAAGAAGGGGTGGGGCGGGACTCCTACAATGAGCAGTTCTTC. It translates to CASSQEGVGRDSYNEQFF.

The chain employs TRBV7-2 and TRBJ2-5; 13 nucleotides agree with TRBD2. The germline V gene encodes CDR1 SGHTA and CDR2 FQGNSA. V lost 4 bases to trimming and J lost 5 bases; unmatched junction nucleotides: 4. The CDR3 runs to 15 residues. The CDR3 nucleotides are TGTGCCAGCAGCTGGGGACTAGCGGGAACGGAGACCCAGTACTTC. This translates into CASSWGLAGTETQYF.

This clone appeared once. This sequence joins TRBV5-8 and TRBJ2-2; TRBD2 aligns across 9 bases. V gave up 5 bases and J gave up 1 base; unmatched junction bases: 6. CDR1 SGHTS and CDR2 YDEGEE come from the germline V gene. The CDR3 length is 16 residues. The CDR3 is CASRSSSGVNTGELFF. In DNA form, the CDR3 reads TGTGCCAGCAGGTCTTCTAGCGGGGTGAACACCGGGGAGCTGTTTTTT.

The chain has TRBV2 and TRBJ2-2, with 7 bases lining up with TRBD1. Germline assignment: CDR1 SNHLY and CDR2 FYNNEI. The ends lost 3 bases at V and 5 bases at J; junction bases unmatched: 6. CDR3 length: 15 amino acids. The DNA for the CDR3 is TGTGCCAGCAGTGATTGGACAGGTTGGACCGGGGAGCTGTTTTTT. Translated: CASSDWTGWTGELFF.

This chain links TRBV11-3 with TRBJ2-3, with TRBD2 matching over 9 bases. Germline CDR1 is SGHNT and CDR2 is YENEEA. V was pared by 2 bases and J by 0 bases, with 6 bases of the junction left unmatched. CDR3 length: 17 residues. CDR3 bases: TGTGCCAGCAGCTTATATGCGGGAGGGGTTAGCACAGATACGCAGTATTTT. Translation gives CASSLYAGGVSTDTQYF.